The 15 T cell receptor beta chains below come from one sample, sequenced in a study of Ad26.COV2.S vaccination and SARS-CoV-2 variants. Sequencing used immunoSEQ multiplex PCR; TCRdb keeps in-frame clones, though not all of them. There are around 450,000 clones in the sample; approximately 87% occur only once, and 3.6% lies in the top ten. Treatment meaning: 15 to 20 received Ad26.COV2.S at low or high dose, single or two shots; roughly 5 received placebo; per-sample allocation not given. Specimens were obtained on day 63 following the first vaccine or placebo injection. The sample consisted of peripheral blood, taken in a trial of Ad26.COV2.S vaccine versus placebo. The receptors derive from a person between 18 and 59 years old who received the Ad26.COV2.S COVID-19 vaccine or a placebo.

The V gene is TRBV29-1, the J gene TRBJ1-2; 8 nucleotides match TRBD1. V lost 3 bases to trimming and J lost 6 bases; unmatched junction nucleotides: 9. CDR1 SQVTM and CDR2 ANQGSEA come from the germline V gene. The CDR3 sequence is 14 residues long. The CDR3 coding sequence is TGCAGCGTTGAGACGGACAGGGTAGGGGATGGCTACACCTTC. It is translated as CSVETDRVGDGYTF.

The chain recombines TRBV9 with TRBJ2-3, with D perhaps matching TRBD1 (6 bases). Between the trimmed V and J ends, which lost 0 bases and 5 bases, there was a span of 13 bases. Germline loops: CDR1 SGDLS, CDR2 YYNGEE. This CDR3 comprises 15 residues. CDR3 bases: TGTGCCAGCAGCGTAGAGGCACAGGGTCGAGATACGCAGTATTTT. The encoded protein is CASSVEAQGRDTQYF.

This chain links TRBV4-1 with TRBJ1-2; D gene uncertain. The V end lost 1 base, the J end lost 4 bases, and 13 bases lay between the germline ends. The CDR3 covers 15 residues. Germline values: CDR1 MGHRA, CDR2 YSYEKL. The CDR3 DNA sequence: TGCGCCAGCAGCCAAGTCCCAGGACGGGGCTATGGCTACACCTTC. Residues: CASSQVPGRGYGYTF.

CDR3: CASSQATGQGTEAFF. In nucleotides, the CDR3 is TGCGCCAGCAGCCAAGCGACAGGTCAGGGCACTGAAGCTTTCTTT. The chain recombines TRBV4-1 with TRBJ1-1, with a weak D call TRBD1 (6 bases). Germline V gene data show CDR1 as MGHRA and CDR2 as YSYEKL. V shed 1 base and J shed 4 bases, with 13 bases lying between them. The length of the CDR3 is 15 residues.

The sample holds one count of this clone. V and J are TRBV27 and TRBJ1-2, with a possible D match to TRBD1 (6 bases). This CDR3 has 13 residues. V shed 2 bases and J shed 5 bases, with 9 bases lying between them. Germline loops: CDR1 MNHEY, CDR2 SMNVEV (reference sequence). The CDR3 reads CASSLDRRYGYTF. In DNA form, the CDR3 reads TGTGCCAGCAGTTTAGACAGGCGATATGGCTACACCTTC.

The gene calls are TRBV7-9 and TRBJ2-1, with 8 bases lining up with TRBD2. The CDR3 runs 19 residues. The V and J ends lost 5 bases and 4 bases, in that order; junction bases with no gene match: 19. Germline CDR1 SEHNR, CDR2 FQNEAQ (reference sequence). CDR3 sequence: CASSPPAPQPGGSYNEQFF. Here the CDR3 DNA reads TGTGCCAGCAGCCCCCCAGCCCCGCAGCCGGGGGGGTCGTACAATGAGCAGTTCTTC.

V is TRBV15 and J is TRBJ2-4; D unresolved. Germline values: CDR1 LNHNV, CDR2 YYDKDF (reference sequence). The CDR3 has 15 residues. V was clipped by 6 bases and J by 0 bases, with 12 bases between them. The CDR3 loop is CATSRTALAKNIQYF. As DNA, the CDR3 is TGTGCCACCAGTCGGACCGCTCTAGCCAAAAACATTCAGTACTTC.

The gene calls are TRBV18 and TRBJ1-1, with D unclear. Germline CDR1 is KGHSH and CDR2 is LQKENI. The CDR3 runs 13 residues. V was trimmed by 9 bases and J by 1 base, leaving 12 bases between them. The CDR3 coding sequence is TGTGCCAGTAGGACGGCCCGGAACACTGAAGCTTTCTTT. This codes for CASRTARNTEAFF.

V and J are TRBV5-4 and TRBJ1-2; 7 positions agree with TRBD1. CDR3 length: 14 amino acids. The V gene end was trimmed by 5 bases and the J gene end by 1 base; junction bases not matched to a gene: 5. The germline V gene has CDR1 SGHNT and CDR2 YYREEE (reference sequence). CDR3 bases: TGTGCCAGCAGACTAGGACAGGTTAACTATGGCTACACCTTC. Its translation: CASRLGQVNYGYTF.

The chain has TRBV6-4 and TRBJ2-2; weak D call: TRBD1 (6 bases). Germline-derived CDR1 and CDR2 are MRHNA and SNTAGT. The CDR3 covers 14 residues. The V end lost 5 bases, the J end lost 2 bases, and 9 bases lay between the germline ends. CDR3 in amino acids: CASSQGPNTGELFF. The DNA for the CDR3 is TGTGCCAGCAGTCAGGGGCCTAACACCGGGGAGCTGTTTTTT.

The V gene is TRBV7-3, the J gene TRBJ2-3; the D gene is possibly TRBD2 (5 bases). In germline, CDR1 is SGHTA, CDR2 FQGTGA. The CDR3 loop spans 15 amino acids. Trimming stripped 0 bases from V and 6 bases from J, with 13 bases between. CDR3 DNA sequence: TGTGCCAGCAGCTTAACTCGGGAAGACTGGGATACGCAGTATTTT. Translating gives CASSLTREDWDTQYF.

This clone is a singleton in its sample. Given a much more abundant clone one base away, this may be a read error. The CDR3: CASSFVNQPQHF. DNA of the CDR3: TGTGCCAGCAGCTTTGTCAATCAGCCCCAGCATTTT. The chain uses TRBV12-1 and TRBJ1-5. TRBV12-1 is a pseudogene. CDR3 length: 12 residues.

DNA of the CDR3: TGTGCCAGCAGTGAAGGCCACTGGACTGATTCACCCCTCCACTTT. As protein: CASSEGHWTDSPLHF. This sequence joins TRBV6-1 and TRBJ1-6; D is uncertain. CDR3 length: 15 amino acids. Germline V lookup: CDR1 MNHNS, CDR2 SASEGT. Trimming removed 1 base at V and 8 bases at J, with 12 bases between.

CDR3 in DNA: TGCGCCAGCAGCCAAGATATAGGAACAGGGGCGAACACCGGGGAGCTGTTTTTT. It translates to CASSQDIGTGANTGELFF. This sequence joins TRBV4-3 and TRBJ2-2; 7 nucleotides match TRBD1. Germline V lookup: CDR1 LGHNA, CDR2 YSLEER. The ends lost 0 bases at V and 0 bases at J; junction bases unmatched: 7. The CDR3 is 18 residues long.

The genes are TRBV7-9 and TRBJ1-2; TRBD1 matches 8 bases. The length of the CDR3 is 15 residues. The ends lost 5 bases at V and 9 bases at J; junction bases unmatched: 14. Germline V gene data show CDR1 as SEHNR and CDR2 as FQNEAQ (reference sequence). The CDR3 DNA follows: TGTGCCAGCAGCCCTCGACAGGGGCCCTTTTTGAGCTACACCTTC. Its protein product is CASSPRQGPFLSYTF.